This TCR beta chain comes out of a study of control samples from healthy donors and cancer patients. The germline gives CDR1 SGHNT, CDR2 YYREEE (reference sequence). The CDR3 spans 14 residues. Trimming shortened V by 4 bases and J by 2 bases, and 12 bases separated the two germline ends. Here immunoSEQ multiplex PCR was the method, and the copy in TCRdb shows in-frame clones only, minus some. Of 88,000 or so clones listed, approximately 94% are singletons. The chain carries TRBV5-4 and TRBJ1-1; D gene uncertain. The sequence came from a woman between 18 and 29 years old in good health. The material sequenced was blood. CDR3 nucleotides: TGTGCCAGCAGCCCGGGGTTTGGTAACACTGAAGCTTTCTTT. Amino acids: CASSPGFGNTEAFF.